A selection of T cell receptor beta chains follows, all from one sample in a study of T cell responses to AZD1222 COVID-19 vaccine. Clones were read by immunoSEQ multiplex PCR, and TCRdb kept only the in-frame ones, dropping some. Among 160,000 or so clones listed, about 92% were seen once. The sequences come from peripheral blood, collected on day 0 of AZD1222 vaccination. These receptors were collected from an adult in good health. CDR3s include the opening cysteine and the closing phenylalanine or tryptophan. Fields, in order: D gene, clone size, V gene, J gene, CDR3 protein, CDR3 DNA. A D gene is named only where the DNA matches it firmly. Clone size is stated in some rows and not others, as once, few, many or a class when expanded.

>TRBD1|once|TRBV2|TRBJ2-5
CASSPRVQTGQGAETQYF
TGTGCCAGCAGCCCGAGGGTCCAGACAGGACAGGGGGCAGAGACCCAGTACTTC
>NA|NA|TRBV30|TRBJ1-4
CAWSTTKPGAGRKKLFF
TGTGCCTGGAGTACTACAAAACCGGGAGCTGGAAGAAAAAAACTGTTTTTT
>TRBD2|NA|TRBV2|TRBJ2-5
CASSATSGRPGGTQYF
TGTGCCAGCAGTGCGACTAGCGGGAGGCCCGGGGGGACCCAGTACTTC
>TRBD1|NA|TRBV5-1|TRBJ1-5
CASSLTGGLNQPQHF
TGCGCCAGCAGCTTGACAGGGGGCCTCAATCAGCCCCAGCATTTT
>TRBD2|NA|TRBV15|TRBJ2-5
CATSGLAEQETQYF
TGTGCCACCAGCGGACTAGCCGAGCAAGAGACCCAGTACTTC
>TRBD1|NA|TRBV7-9|TRBJ1-1
CASSHEGTANTEAFF
TGTGCCAGCAGCCATGAAGGGACAGCGAACACTGAAGCTTTCTTT
>NA|NA|TRBV3-1/TRBV3-2|TRBJ2-1
CASSQDLDSYNEQFF
TGTGCCAGCAGCCAAGACCTAGATTCCTACAATGAGCAGTTCTTC
>NA|NA|TRBV18|TRBJ2-2
CASSPLPQLGELFF
TGTGCCAGCTCACCCCTTCCTCAACTAGGGGAGCTGTTTTTT
>NA|NA|TRBV19|TRBJ2-5
CASSMAQETQYF
TGTGCCAGTAGTATGGCCCAAGAGACCCAGTACTTC
>NA|few|TRBV7-9|TRBJ2-7
CASTDLSYEQYF
TGTGCCAGCACCGATCTCTCCTACGAGCAGTACTTC
>TRBD2|NA|TRBV5-4|TRBJ2-5
CASSLAGLAGKETQYF
TGTGCCAGCAGCTTGGCCGGGCTAGCGGGGAAAGAGACCCAGTACTTC
>TRBD2|NA|TRBV6-5|TRBJ2-3
CASSYSAGALDTQYF
TGTGCCAGCAGTTACTCTGCGGGAGCATTAGATACGCAGTATTTT
>TRBD1|NA|TRBV5-4|TRBJ1-6
CASSGQGRSPLHF
TGTGCCAGCAGCGGACAGGGGAGATCACCCCTCCACTTT
>NA|NA|TRBV7-9|TRBJ1-2
CASSPEVAIYGYTF
TGTGCCAGCAGCCCCGAAGTGGCTATCTATGGCTACACCTTC
>NA|NA|TRBV2|TRBJ1-4
CASSQGPNEKLFF
TGTGCCAGCAGCCAGGGCCCTAATGAAAAACTGTTTTTT
>TRBD2|NA|TRBV7-9|TRBJ2-5
CASSFVLAEETQYF
TGTGCCAGCAGCTTTGTACTAGCGGAAGAGACCCAGTACTTC
>TRBD2|once|TRBV5-1|TRBJ2-2
CASSPRTSGSNTGELFF
TGCGCCAGCAGCCCGAGGACTAGCGGATCGAACACCGGGGAGCTGTTTTTT
>NA|NA|TRBV10-1|TRBJ2-2
CASSESQGPGELFF
TGCGCCAGCAGTGAGTCGCAGGGCCCCGGGGAGCTGTTTTTT
>NA|NA|TRBV2|TRBJ1-1
CASSEARVAEAFF
TGTGCCAGCAGTGAAGCGCGAGTTGCTGAAGCTTTCTTT
>NA|NA|TRBV3-1/TRBV3-2|TRBJ2-3
CASSQTSGLVSTDTQYF
TGTGCCAGCAGCCAAACCTCGGGACTTGTTAGCACAGATACGCAGTATTTT
>TRBD1|NA|TRBV30|TRBJ2-7
CAWSTGTGDSYEQYF
TGTGCCTGGAGTACCGGCACAGGGGATAGCTACGAGCAGTACTTC
>TRBD1|few|TRBV6-4|TRBJ2-6
CASSDTGGAGANVLTF
TGTGCCAGCAGTGACACAGGGGGCGCTGGGGCCAACGTCCTGACTTTC
>NA|NA|TRBV7-8|TRBJ2-1
CASSSHRVSSYNEQFF
TGTGCCAGCAGCTCTCACAGGGTTAGCTCCTACAATGAGCAGTTCTTC
>NA|once|TRBV19|TRBJ1-6
CASSPGTDNSPLHF
TGTGCCAGTAGTCCTGGGACCGATAATTCACCCCTCCACTTT
>NA|NA|TRBV4-1|TRBJ1-4
CASSQEWGSAGEKLFF
TGCGCCAGCAGCCAAGAGTGGGGTTCTGCCGGGGAAAAACTGTTTTTT
>TRBD1|NA|TRBV27|TRBJ1-2
CASSKQGANYGYTF
TGTGCCAGCAGTAAACAGGGGGCGAACTATGGCTACACCTTC
>NA|once|TRBV11-2|TRBJ1-1
CASSPFQGNTEAFF
TGTGCCAGCAGCCCCTTCCAAGGGAACACTGAAGCTTTCTTT
>TRBD2|NA|TRBV6-2/TRBV6-3|TRBJ2-2
CASSSTRLAEVGELFF
TGTGCCAGCAGTTCCACTAGACTAGCGGAAGTGGGGGAGCTGTTTTTT
>NA|NA|TRBV30|TRBJ1-2
CAWRLPSPAYYGYTF
TGTGCCTGGAGACTACCCTCTCCGGCATACTATGGCTACACCTTC
>NA|NA|TRBV15|TRBJ2-7
CATSRSRASVSYEQYF
TGTGCCACCAGCAGATCTAGGGCTAGCGTCTCCTACGAGCAGTACTTC
>NA|NA|TRBV7-6|TRBJ2-7
CASSLEPPGTASSYEQYF
TGTGCCAGCAGCTTAGAACCCCCGGGAACTGCGAGCTCCTACGAGCAGTACTTC
>TRBD1|NA|TRBV12-5|TRBJ2-2
CASGFGTGRTGELFF
TGTGCTAGTGGTTTTGGGACAGGGCGGACCGGGGAGCTGTTTTTT
>TRBD2|NA|TRBV6-1|TRBJ2-1
CASSESSSGPYNEQFF
TGTGCCAGCAGTGAATCGTCTAGCGGGCCCTACAATGAGCAGTTCTTC
>NA|NA|TRBV6-5|TRBJ2-2
CASSYGRLTGELFF
TGTGCCAGCAGTTACGGCAGACTCACCGGGGAGCTGTTTTTT
>NA|NA|TRBV5-1|TRBJ2-7
CASSLLGSYEQYF
TGCGCCAGCAGCTTGTTGGGGTCCTACGAGCAGTACTTC
>TRBD1|once|TRBV5-5|TRBJ1-2
CASSLRGTGMSNYGYTF
TGTGCCAGCAGCTTACGAGGGACAGGGATGTCTAACTATGGCTACACCTTC
>TRBD1|few|TRBV4-1|TRBJ1-5
CASSQASDRVRNQPQHF
TGCGCCAGCAGCCAAGCCTCCGACAGGGTTAGGAATCAGCCCCAGCATTTT
>NA|NA|TRBV5-6|TRBJ2-3
CASKRITDTQYF
TGTGCCAGCAAAAGGATCACAGATACGCAGTATTTT
>NA|NA|TRBV12-2|TRBJ2-7
CASRLVVTAQNPTYEQYF
TGTGCAAGTCGCTTGGTGGTAACGGCACAGAACCCCACCTACGAGCAGTACTTC
>NA|NA|TRBV5-1|TRBJ1-4
CASSPPGEELFF
TGCGCCAGCAGCCCTCCAGGGGAGGAACTGTTTTTT
>NA|NA|TRBV6-5|TRBJ1-5
CASFKWGSNQPQHF
TGTGCCAGCTTTAAATGGGGGAGCAATCAGCCCCAGCATTTT
>NA|NA|TRBV16|TRBJ1-2
CASSPRGHSGYTF
TGTGCCAGCAGCCCGCGGGGACACAGTGGCTACACCTTC
>NA|once|TRBV29-1|TRBJ2-2
CSVVGGNTGELFF
TGCAGCGTTGTAGGGGGGAACACCGGGGAGCTGTTTTTT
>TRBD1|NA|TRBV9|TRBJ2-7
CASSFDRGAEQYF
TGTGCCAGCAGCTTTGACAGGGGAGCCGAGCAGTACTTC
>TRBD1|once|TRBV19|TRBJ1-5
CASSILPGGNQPQHF
TGTGCCAGTAGTATCCTTCCAGGGGGTAATCAGCCCCAGCATTTT
>NA|NA|TRBV30|TRBJ2-4
CAWSPSADLRDIQYF
TGTGCCTGGAGTCCAAGCGCGGACCTCAGAGACATTCAGTACTTC
>NA|once|TRBV9|TRBJ1-3
CASSVAGIGNTIYF
TGTGCCAGCAGCGTAGCAGGGATCGGAAACACCATATATTTT